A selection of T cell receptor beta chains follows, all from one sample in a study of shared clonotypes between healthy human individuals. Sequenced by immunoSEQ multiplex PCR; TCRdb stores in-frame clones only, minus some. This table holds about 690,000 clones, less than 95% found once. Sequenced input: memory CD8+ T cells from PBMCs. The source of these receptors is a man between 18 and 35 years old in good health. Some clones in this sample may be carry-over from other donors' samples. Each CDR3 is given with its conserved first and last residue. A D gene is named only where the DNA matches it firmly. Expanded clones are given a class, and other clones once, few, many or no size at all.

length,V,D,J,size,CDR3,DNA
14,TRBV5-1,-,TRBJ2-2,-,CASSSTGNTGELFF,TGCGCCAGCAGCTCAACAGGGAACACCGGGGAGCTGTTTTTT
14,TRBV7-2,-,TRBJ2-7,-,CASSLVNRVGEQYF,TGTGCCAGCAGCTTAGTGAACAGGGTGGGCGAGCAGTACTTC
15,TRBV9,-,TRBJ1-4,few,CASSPSGATNEKLFF,TGTGCCAGCAGCCCCTCGGGCGCAACTAATGAAAAACTGTTTTTT
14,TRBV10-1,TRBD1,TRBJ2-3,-,CASRRTGSTDTQYF,TGCGCCAGCAGAAGGACAGGGAGCACAGATACGCAGTATTTT
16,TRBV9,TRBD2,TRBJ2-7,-,CASSTGREGLTHEQYF,TGTGCCAGCAGTACGGGGCGGGAGGGCCTAACCCACGAGCAGTACTTC
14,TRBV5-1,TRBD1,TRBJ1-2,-,CASSSSGQGYGYTF,TGCGCCAGCAGCTCGTCCGGACAGGGCTATGGCTACACCTTC
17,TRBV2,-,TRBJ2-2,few,CASSAVRLARPSGELFF,TGTGCCAGCAGTGCAGTTCGTCTAGCAAGACCCTCCGGGGAGCTGTTTTTT
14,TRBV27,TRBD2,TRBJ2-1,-,CASSGTRVFNEQFF,TGTGCCAGCAGCGGGACTAGGGTTTTCAATGAGCAGTTCTTC
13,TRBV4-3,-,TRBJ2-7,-,CASSQRLVHEQYF,TGCGCCAGCAGCCAACGACTAGTCCACGAGCAGTACTTC
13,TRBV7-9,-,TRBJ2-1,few,CASSPPPGDEQFF,TGTGCCAGCAGCCCACCCCCGGGCGATGAGCAGTTCTTC
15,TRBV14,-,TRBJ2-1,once,CASSQDRPTIAEQFF,TGTGCCAGCAGCCAAGACCGACCAACAATTGCTGAGCAGTTCTTC
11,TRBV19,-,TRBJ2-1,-,CAMWGLDEQFF,TGTGCCATGTGGGGGCTGGATGAGCAGTTCTTC
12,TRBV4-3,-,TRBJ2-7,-,CASVTVPYEQYF,TGCGCCAGCGTAACGGTCCCCTACGAGCAGTACTTC
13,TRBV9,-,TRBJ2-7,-,CASSVEGAGPQYF,TGTGCCAGCAGCGTAGAGGGGGCGGGGCCCCAGTACTTC
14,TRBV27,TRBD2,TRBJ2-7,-,CASSPAGGGYEQYF,TGTGCCAGCAGCCCCGCGGGGGGAGGTTACGAGCAGTACTTC
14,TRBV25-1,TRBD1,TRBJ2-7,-,CATSEFGTGYEQYF,TGTGCCACATCGGAGTTCGGGACAGGGTACGAGCAGTACTTC
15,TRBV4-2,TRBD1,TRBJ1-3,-,CASSQDRGHGNTIYF,TGTGCCAGCAGCCAAGATAGGGGGCACGGAAACACCATATATTTT
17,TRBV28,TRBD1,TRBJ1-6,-,CASSLRSRDRSGSPLHF,TGTGCCAGCAGTTTACGCTCCCGGGACAGGTCGGGTTCACCCCTCCACTTT
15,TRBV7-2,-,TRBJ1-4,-,CASSLVGSGNEKLFF,TGTGCCAGCAGCTTAGTTGGTTCCGGGAATGAAAAACTGTTTTTT
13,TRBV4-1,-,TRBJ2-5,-,CASSQLPRETQYF,TGCGCCAGCAGCCAATTGCCGAGGGAGACCCAGTACTTC
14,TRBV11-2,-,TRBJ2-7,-,CASSLGGSPYEQYF,TGTGCCAGCAGCTTAGGGGGGAGCCCCTACGAGCAGTACTTC
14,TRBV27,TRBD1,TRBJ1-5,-,CASKLDRVSQPQHF,TGTGCCAGCAAACTCGACAGGGTTAGTCAGCCCCAGCATTTT
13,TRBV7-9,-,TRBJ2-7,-,CASSPDLIHEQYF,TGTGCCAGCAGCCCCGATCTGATCCACGAGCAGTACTTC
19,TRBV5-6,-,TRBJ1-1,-,CASSLQHGQARWLGTEAFF,TGTGCCAGCAGCCTCCAGCACGGGCAGGCGCGCTGGCTTGGCACTGAAGCTTTCTTT
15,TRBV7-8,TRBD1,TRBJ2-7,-,CASSSETGRSYEQYF,TGTGCCAGCAGCTCCGAGACAGGGCGCTCCTACGAGCAGTACTTC
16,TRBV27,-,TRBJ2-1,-,CASSLPGGSSYNEQFF,TGTGCCAGCAGTTTACCAGGGGGGAGCTCCTACAATGAGCAGTTCTTC
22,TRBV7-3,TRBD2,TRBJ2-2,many,CASSDNPGKPPLAGPNTGELFF,TGTGCCAGCAGCGATAACCCAGGGAAACCGCCTCTAGCGGGGCCGAACACCGGGGAGCTGTTTTTT
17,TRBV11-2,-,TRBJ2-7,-,CASSLVGLAGDGYEQYF,TGTGCCAGCAGCTTAGTAGGGCTAGCCGGAGACGGGTACGAGCAGTACTTC
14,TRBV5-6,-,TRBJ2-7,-,CASSPPGRSYEQYF,TGTGCCAGCAGCCCGCCCGGCAGATCCTACGAGCAGTACTTC
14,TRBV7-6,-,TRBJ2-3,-,CASTRRAGTDTQYF,TGTGCCAGCACGAGGCGGGCCGGTACAGATACGCAGTATTTT
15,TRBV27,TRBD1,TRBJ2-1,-,CASLRRQGERNEQFF,TGTGCCAGCCTTCGACGACAGGGTGAGCGCAATGAGCAGTTCTTC
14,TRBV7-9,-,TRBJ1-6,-,CASSIQGADSPLHF,TGTGCCAGCAGCATACAGGGTGCCGATTCACCCCTCCACTTT
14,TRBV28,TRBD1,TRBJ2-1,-,CASRGQGPYNEQFF,TGTGCCAGCAGAGGACAGGGCCCTTACAATGAGCAGTTCTTC
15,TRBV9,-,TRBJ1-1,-,CASSVGNRVGTEAFF,TGTGCCAGCAGCGTGGGCAACAGGGTGGGCACTGAAGCTTTCTTT
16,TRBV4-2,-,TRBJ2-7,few,CASSLEGGPTPYEQYF,TGTGCCAGCAGCTTAGAAGGGGGACCGACCCCCTACGAGCAGTACTTC
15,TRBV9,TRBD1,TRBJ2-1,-,CASSVAWDRYNEQFF,TGTGCCAGCAGCGTAGCCTGGGACAGGTACAATGAGCAGTTCTTC
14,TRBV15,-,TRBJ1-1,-,CATSREPGYTEAFF,TGTGCCACCAGCAGGGAACCCGGGTACACTGAAGCTTTCTTT
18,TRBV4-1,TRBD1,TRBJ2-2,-,CASSPRTGLFANTGELFF,TGCGCCAGCAGCCCTCGGACAGGTCTCTTTGCGAACACCGGGGAGCTGTTTTTT
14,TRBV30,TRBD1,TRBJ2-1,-,CAWWGTGHYNEQFF,TGTGCCTGGTGGGGGACAGGGCACTACAATGAGCAGTTCTTC
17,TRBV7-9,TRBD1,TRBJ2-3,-,CASSVTRRGHGTDTQYF,TGTGCCAGCAGCGTAACACGCAGGGGGCATGGAACAGATACGCAGTATTTT
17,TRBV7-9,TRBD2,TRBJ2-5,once,CASSPRTSGRFLETQYF,TGTGCCAGCAGCCCCAGGACTAGCGGGAGATTCTTGGAGACCCAGTACTTC
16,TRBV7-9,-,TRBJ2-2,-,CASSHGTPDPTGELFF,TGTGCCAGCAGCCACGGGACCCCTGACCCCACCGGGGAGCTGTTTTTT
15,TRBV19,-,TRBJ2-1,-,CASSEGRGSYNEQFF,TGTGCCAGTAGTGAGGGACGGGGATCCTACAATGAGCAGTTCTTC
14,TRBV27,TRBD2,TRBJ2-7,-,CASSGLAGGSEQYF,TGTGCCAGCAGTGGGCTAGCGGGAGGTTCCGAGCAGTACTTC
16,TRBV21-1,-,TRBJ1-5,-,CASSHPPRQYNQPQHF,TGTGCCAGCAGCCACCCCCCACGACAGTACAATCAGCCCCAGCATTTT
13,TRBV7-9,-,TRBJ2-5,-,CASSSGSQETQYF,TGTGCCAGCAGCTCCGGGTCCCAAGAGACCCAGTACTTC
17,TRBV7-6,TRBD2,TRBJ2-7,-,CASSLNLAGDPWVEQYF,TGTGCCAGCAGCCTGAACCTAGCGGGAGACCCATGGGTCGAGCAGTACTTC
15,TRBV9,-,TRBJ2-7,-,CASGASRTATYEQYF,TGTGCCAGCGGAGCATCCAGGACAGCAACCTACGAGCAGTACTTC
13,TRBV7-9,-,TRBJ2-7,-,CARPYGACYEQYF,TGTGCCAGACCATACGGGGCTTGCTACGAGCAGTACTTC
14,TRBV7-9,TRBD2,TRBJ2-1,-,CASKTSGSYNEQFF,TGTGCCAGCAAGACTAGCGGGTCCTACAATGAGCAGTTCTTC
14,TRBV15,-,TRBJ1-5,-,CATSRGRGNQPQHF,TGTGCCACCAGCAGAGGTAGGGGCAATCAGCCCCAGCATTTT
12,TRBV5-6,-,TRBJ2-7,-,CASSEGRYEQYF,TGTGCCAGCAGCGAGGGGCGATACGAGCAGTACTTC